Below are 10 T cell receptor beta chains sequenced from a single sample in a study of shared clonotypes between healthy human individuals. Measured with immunoSEQ multiplex PCR; TCRdb has only the in-frame clones, and not every one. The sample includes about 1,800,000 clones, about 95% of them seen just once. Selected positively for CCR7 and CD45RO-negative, naive CD8 cells excluded terminally differentiated effector memory CD45RA+ cells. The sample consisted of naive CD8+ T cells sorted from blood. Receptor source: a man aged 18 to 29 in good health.

This clone occurred once. J is TRBJ1-5 and V is TRBV7-9, with 9 bases aligning to TRBD1. J lost 0 bases, V lost 4 bases, and 7 bases had no gene match. CDR1 and CDR2 (germline): SEHNR, FQNEAQ (reference sequence). This CDR3 region has 17 residues. The CDR3 spells CASSSTPDRGSNQPQHF. The DNA for the CDR3 is TGTGCCAGCAGCTCAACCCCGGACAGGGGTAGCAATCAGCCCCAGCATTTT.

The table lists this clone with a count of one. The CDR3 is CSVGDPNYGYTF. The CDR3 DNA reads as TGCAGCGTGGGGGATCCTAACTATGGCTACACCTTC. The genes are TRBV29-1 and TRBJ1-2; TRBD1 might be the D (5 bases). There are 12 residues in the CDR3. Trimming removed 6 bases from V and 0 bases from J, with 8 bases in between. CDR1 SQVTM and CDR2 ANQGSEA come from the germline V gene.

CDR3 coding DNA: TGTGCCAGCAGCTTAGATGACACCCGGCGGCAGTATTTT. It encodes CASSLDDTRRQYF. The rearrangement uses TRBV7-9 and TRBJ2-3; D gene ambiguous. The CDR3 sequence is 13 residues long. Trimming took 1 base from V and 11 from J, leaving 13 bases between them. The germline gives CDR1 SEHNR, CDR2 FQNEAQ (reference sequence).

The chain couples TRBV19 to TRBJ2-1; D is possibly TRBD1 (6 bases). The CDR3 loop spans 18 amino acids. V lost 0 bases and J lost 4, with 19 bases in between. Germline loops: CDR1 LNHDA, CDR2 SQIVND (reference sequence). The CDR3 sequence: CASSIDRGWGHNYNEQFF. CDR3 DNA sequence: TGTGCCAGTAGTATAGATCGCGGGTGGGGACACAATTACAATGAGCAGTTCTTC.

This clone was picked up a small number of times. The sample has other DNA sequences that encode this CDR3 too. The rearrangement links TRBV5-6 to TRBJ2-3; D gene ambiguous. There are 11 residues in the CDR3. From germline, CDR1 is SGHDT and CDR2 YYEEEE. Trimming took 3 bases from V and 2 from J, leaving 1 base between them. The DNA for the CDR3 is TGTGCCAGCAGCTCCACAGATACGCAGTATTTT. Amino acids: CASSSTDTQYF.

The chain carries TRBV4-3 and TRBJ2-2; D call uncertain. Trimming shortened V by 4 bases and J by 6 bases, and 9 bases separated the two germline ends. Per germline, CDR1 LGHNA and CDR2 YSLEER. This CDR3 contains 13 residues. In DNA form, the CDR3 reads TGCGCCAGCAGCCCGACAACAGCCGGGGAGCTGTTTTTT. It yields the protein CASSPTTAGELFF.

The chain carries TRBV28 and TRBJ1-5; perhaps TRBD1 as D (5 bases). Germline V gene sequence: CDR1 MDHEN, CDR2 SYDVKM. This CDR3 region has 15 residues. V lost 6 bases and J 7 bases, leaving 19 bases between the germline ends. The CDR3 DNA follows: TGTGCCAGCAGCCTGGATCAAGGGGAAGGGCAGCCCCAGCATTTT. As protein: CASSLDQGEGQPQHF. Full variable domain (missing parts from reference TRBV28 and TRBJ1-5): DVKVTQSSRYLVKRTGEKVFLECVQDMDHENMFWYRQDPGLGLRLIYFSYDVKMKEKGDIPEGYSVSREKKERFSLILESASTNQTSMYLCASSLDQGEGQPQHFGDGTRLSIL.

V usage is TRBV6-5 and J usage is TRBJ1-6, with D tentatively TRBD1 (5 bases). V was shortened by 5 bases and J by 10 bases, with 15 bases between the two germline ends. Germline CDR1 is MNHEY and CDR2 is SVGAGI. The CDR3 totals 14 residues. DNA for the CDR3: TGTGCCAGCAGTGTGGGACCCCTGGAGTCACCCCTCCACTTT. It encodes CASSVGPLESPLHF.

A few counts support this clone. The V gene is TRBV7-2, the J gene TRBJ1-1; no definite D call. The CDR3 is made up of 13 amino acids. CDR1 is SGHTA, CDR2 FQGNSA, per germline. Deletions cut 1 base from V and 10 bases from J, with 13 bases between. The CDR3 here is CASSLDAPERAFF. For the CDR3, the DNA is TGTGCCAGCAGCTTAGATGCGCCGGAGAGAGCTTTCTTT.

The J gene is TRBJ1-1, the V gene TRBV10-2; D remains ambiguous. With 3 bases removed from V and 5 bases from J, the gap between germline ends came to 10 bases. The CDR3 has 13 amino acids. Germline V gives CDR1 WSHSY, CDR2 SAAADI. CDR3 DNA: TGCGCCAGCAGTGACGGGCAGTTAACTGAAGCTTTCTTT. Its protein product is CASSDGQLTEAFF.